The sequence of this T cell receptor beta chain was determined in a study of beta chain features in type 1 diabetes. The germline gives CDR1 SNHLY, CDR2 FYNNEI. This CDR3 has 13 amino acids. Deletions cut 5 bases from V and 0 bases from J, with 7 bases between. cDNA synthesis used the whole RNA isolate, giving expressed TCRB sequences. Naive, central memory and regulatory T cell samples produced a mean of approximately 3.6 million reads. Only in-frame clones appear in the TCRdb table, and some are missing; sequencing was by immunoSEQ multiplex PCR. Of about 340,000 clones listed, less than 9.5% were seen once; the top ten hold around 0.45%.

The sequencing input was central memory CD4+ T cells from blood. This rearrangement joins TRBV2 to TRBJ2-5; D is possibly TRBD2 (6 bases). This clonotype originated in a woman under 30 in good health. For the CDR3, the DNA is TGTGCCAGCAGTAGGGACTACCAAGAGACCCAGTACTTC. Residues: CASSRDYQETQYF. The full variable domain, with the rest looked up from reference TRBV2 and TRBJ2-5, is EPEVTQTPSHQVTQMGQEVILRCVPISNHLYFYWYRQILGQKVEFLVSFYNNEISEKSEIFDDQFSVERPDGSNFTLKIRSTKLEDSAMYFCASSRDYQETQYFGPGTRLLVL.